In this sample, the clone carrying this TCR beta chain turned up a few times. Its specificity is unknown. Libraries were prepared by immunoSEQ multiplex PCR; TCRdb keeps only in-frame clonotypes and omits some of them. The sample holds about 280,000 clones; 88% are singletons and the top ten take around 0.9%. This record belongs to a study of cytomegalovirus exposure and HLA in healthy donors. The study drew the donors from its approximately 130-subject validation cohort, separate from the approximately 700-subject first cohort. V shed 2 bases and J 6 bases; nucleotides not matched to a gene: 0. Germline CDR1 is MRHNA and CDR2 is SNTAGT. The CDR3 runs 13 residues. General observations from the study: In vitro assays verified that three CMV-associated chains recognized CMV antigens specifically. A subsequent analysis found that TCR clusters from the first cohort also tended to co-occur in the roughly 120 validation repertoires, with 90% to 95% of cluster scores above 0.

This sequence originates from a woman between 18 and 30 years old in good health and CMV-seronegative. The rearrangement links TRBV6-4 to TRBJ2-1, with 8 bases fitting TRBD2. The sample consisted of PBMCs. As DNA, the CDR3 is TGTGCCAGCAGTGACGGGACTAGCAATGAGCAGTTCTTC. It yields the protein CASSDGTSNEQFF.